Reported below is one T cell receptor (beta chain). The sample is drawn from a study of Ad26.COV2.S vaccination and SARS-CoV-2 variants. Here immunoSEQ multiplex PCR was the method, and the copy in TCRdb shows in-frame clones only, minus some. This table holds about 440,000 clones, roughly 91% found once. Looked up from germline, CDR1 is SGHRS and CDR2 is YFSETQ. The V gene lost 0 bases and the J gene lost 3 bases, with 13 bases spanning the gap. The CDR3 contains 15 residues. The treatment denotes: 19 received Ad26.COV2.S at low or high dose, single or two shots; roughly five received placebo; per-sample allocation not given. Samples analyzed were those drawn on day 63 after the first vaccine or placebo injection.

The chain links TRBV5-1 to TRBJ2-7; no firm D call. The sample consisted of peripheral blood, taken in a trial of Ad26.COV2.S vaccine versus placebo. The source of this sequence is a person aged 18 to 59 who received the Ad26.COV2.S COVID-19 vaccine or a placebo. The CDR3 reads CASSLAANRYYEQYF. DNA for the CDR3: TGCGCCAGCAGCTTGGCCGCGAACAGATACTACGAGCAGTACTTC.